This paragraph reports one T cell receptor beta chain. The sample holds a few counts of this clonotype. Its antigen is not yet known. The record has no base qualities; no much larger clone is one base away. TCR beta repertoires were profiled from peripheral blood of 10 to 15 young patients with multiple sclerosis to demonstrate the VDJtools post-analysis software. The patients with multiple sclerosis were children and adolescents between roughly 6 and 17 years of age. This sample was included in a study of post-analysis software for immune sequencing data (dated by TCRdb to the mid-2010s). Regarding the study in general: Disease courses on record covered relapsing-remitting, secondary progressive and progressive-relapsing multiple sclerosis, though some patients had no subtype annotation. The patient repertoires were compared against approximately ten previously published healthy control repertoires obtained from donors aged 6 to 25 years. A subset of samples was prepared in parallel using single-end sample barcoding, then pooled and co-amplified after Illumina adapter ligation.

The full study reports these points: When samples were clustered directly using the F measure, samples prepared in the same batch co-clustered strongly, which prompted a batch-effect correction. The control group was slightly older than the multiple sclerosis patient group. Multiple sclerosis patients had significantly lower normalized Chao1 diversity than controls, a result that suggests substantial peripheral T-cell clonal expansion.

Library creation used PCR. TCRdb lists the instrument as Illumina HiSeq 2500. To reduce PCR and sequencing biases, unique molecular identifiers were incorporated into the TCR beta cDNA libraries. Per 1 to 10 million input T cells, around 500,000 cDNA molecules were obtained, such that each molecule approximated one T cell. The patient libraries were prepared and sequenced with the same protocol used for the earlier healthy control dataset. Within a given batch, samples were prepared together, multiplexed and sequenced on the same HiSeq lane. For the original study's pipeline: MIGEC was used to process the raw barcoded reads, and molecular identifier groups with only a single read were discarded before consensus assembly and CDR3 extraction. Clonotype tables were post-analysed with VDJtools, normalizing diversity by down-sampling all datasets to the smallest sample size. In repertoire overlap clustering, CDR3 amino acid sequences, but not nucleotide sequences, were matched to correct batch-related cross-sample contamination. TCRdb took the public reads, trimmed them with fastp at Q25, ran MiXCR for clone calling and kept in-frame beta chains. Every distinct CDR3 protein forms one entry, paired with its most common genes and DNA. The V and J calls, along with clone size, are taken from TCRdb and not from the paper's own processing. The sample yields roughly 800,000 distinct CDR3 sequences; roughly 58% were counted once. Jointly, the top ten make up around 4.5% of the sample.

This clonotype originated in a girl between 5 and 17 years old with multiple sclerosis. Source material: blood.

The nucleotides read TGCAGTGCTATAGCGGGGTTCACAGATACGCAGTATTTT. It codes for CSAIAGFTDTQYF. Recombination connected TRBV20-1 to TRBJ2-3; TRBD2 matches 8 bases in the middle. From the germline V gene (reference sequence), CDR1 is DFQATT and CDR2 is SNEGSKA. CDR3 length: 13 amino acids, cysteine to phenylalanine. Here the CDR3 DNA is all that survives: 39 bases in frame from base 1. The germline V end is reduced by 4 bases and the J end by 2 bases; junction bases left unmatched: 2.